A selection of T cell receptor beta chains follows, all from one sample in a study of T-cell memory formation after mild COVID-19. TCRdb reanalysed the 5' RACE reads using MiXCR and keeps one entry per CDR3 protein. The sample consists of about 560,000 distinct CDR3 sequences, around 15% of them appearing once. The sequencing sample was made of PBMCs or a T cell subset sorted from them (not recorded which). All receptors come from an adult woman who had mild COVID-19 (a few samples of this study predate the infection). Cell type and time point are not known. Both conserved end residues are trimmed from each CDR3.

J: TRBJ2-3; V: TRBV3-1; CDR3: ASSQVGGDTQY
J: TRBJ1-2; V: TRBV5-4; CDR3: ASSFPGGSYGYT
J: TRBJ2-1; V: TRBV29-1; CDR3: SVGDYNEQF
J: TRBJ2-7; V: TRBV6-2/TRBV6-3; CDR3: ASSGEREIFYEQY
J: TRBJ2-1; V: TRBV5-1; CDR3: ASREGETYNEQF
J: TRBJ1-4; V: TRBV19; CDR3: ASSISQGRKLF
J: TRBJ2-6; V: TRBV5-6; CDR3: ASSLDVFGANVLT
J: TRBJ2-3; V: TRBV28; CDR3: ASRRDLRTDTQY
J: TRBJ2-3; V: TRBV6-2/TRBV6-3; CDR3: ASGTTSTDTQY
J: TRBJ2-1; V: TRBV3-1; CDR3: ASSHSGAGGSEQF
J: TRBJ2-7; V: TRBV27; CDR3: ASSSTWATYEQY
J: TRBJ1-4; V: TRBV10-3; CDR3: AISERTGGNEKLF
J: TRBJ1-1; V: TRBV29-1; CDR3: SVGGRGNTEAF
J: TRBJ2-1; V: TRBV5-1; CDR3: ASSSGTSGRSSYNEQF
J: TRBJ2-5; V: TRBV5-4; CDR3: ASSFRKLTPEETQY
J: TRBJ1-4; V: TRBV9; CDR3: ASTRGENEKLF
J: TRBJ2-2; V: TRBV15; CDR3: ATSRGLAGTRTGELF
J: TRBJ1-2; V: TRBV27; CDR3: ASSFRGYGYT